A single T cell receptor beta chain is shown here with its context. The data were taken from a study of blood T cell repertoires in COVID-19. On the study more broadly: The origin of the acute and convalescent COVID-19 samples was the United States, Italy and Spain. PBMCs, B-cell-depleted T cells, or T cells were the source of the cDNA or gDNA that made up the material.

After removal of 5 bases from V and 0 bases from J, the junction contained 3 bases not matched to a gene. The germline CDR1 and CDR2 sequences are MNHEY and SVGAGI. The CDR3 covers 15 residues. Original data processing: From reference gene primer amplification, estimates of nucleated cell counts were derived. Assay used: immunoSEQ multiplex PCR; TCRdb lists only in-frame clones, some missing. V and J calls and clone size are given by that table; D and trimming were obtained from the DNA. Of roughly 80,000 clones listed, around 83% were seen once; the top ten hold around 29%. This clonotype was sampled from a human donor in a cohort sampled during active COVID-19. The gene calls are TRBV6-5 and TRBJ1-5; 8 nucleotides line up with TRBD1. The sequencing input was peripheral blood. This chain's CDR3 is CASSRQGYSNQPQHF. The CDR3 coding sequence is TGTGCCAGCAGTCGACAGGGGTATAGCAATCAGCCCCAGCATTTT.